This entry lists 6 T cell receptor beta chains sequenced from one sample in a study of shared clonotypes between healthy human individuals. TCRdb keeps only in-frame clones here, not all; method: immunoSEQ multiplex PCR. The sample lists about 680,000 clones, 90% to 95% occurring once. Naive CD8 cells lacked CD45RO, underwent positive selection for CCR7 and left out terminally differentiated effector memory CD45RA+ cells. The sample was naive CD8+ T cells sorted from blood. The source is a man aged 25 to 40 in good health.

V and J are TRBV7-6 and TRBJ2-2, with 11 bases identical to TRBD2. The CDR3 runs 15 residues. V was pared by 5 bases and J by 4 bases, with 3 bases of the junction left unmatched. Per germline, CDR1 SGHVS and CDR2 FNYEAQ. Here the CDR3 reads CASSRGTSGTGELFF. CDR3 DNA sequence: TGTGCCAGCAGCCGCGGGACTAGCGGCACCGGGGAGCTGTTTTTT.

This chain joins TRBV7-9 and TRBJ2-7, with 8 positions matching TRBD1. V trimming: 3 bases; J trimming: 2 bases; junction bases outside the gene matches: 3. CDR1 is SEHNR and CDR2 is FQNEAQ in the germline V gene (reference sequence). CDR3 length equals 14 residues. As DNA, the CDR3 is TGTGCCAGCAGCTTTGGGACAGGAACCTACGAGCAGTACTTC. The encoded protein is CASSFGTGTYEQYF. Drawing the rest from reference TRBV7-9 and TRBJ2-7, the complete variable domain is DTGVSQNPRHKITKRGQNVTFRCDPISEHNRLYWYRQTLGQGPEFLTYFQNEAQLEKSRLLSDRFSAERPKGSFSTLEIQRTEQGDSAMYLCASSFGTGTYEQYFGPGTRLTVT.

The chain has TRBV9 and TRBJ2-7; a possible D gene is TRBD2 (5 bases). V was trimmed by 7 bases and J by 2 bases, leaving 13 bases between them. Germline CDR1 and CDR2: SGDLS and YYNGEE. The CDR3 runs 13 residues. The chain's CDR3 is CASARGDAYEQYF. CDR3 nucleotides: TGTGCCAGCGCCCGGGGAGATGCCTACGAGCAGTACTTC.

The chain recombines TRBV27 with TRBJ2-1; 7 nucleotides line up with TRBD1. Germline loops: CDR1 MNHEY, CDR2 SMNVEV (reference sequence). CDR3 size: 14 residues. The trim removed 3 bases at V and 8 bases at J, leaving 7 bases unmatched. The DNA of the CDR3 is TGTGCCAGCAGTTTGGCAGGGGGTGGCTATGAGCAGTTCTTC. Its protein is CASSLAGGGYEQFF.

The gene calls are TRBV5-1 and TRBJ2-7; D is unclear. The CDR3 runs 15 residues. Germline CDR1 is SGHRS and CDR2 is YFSETQ. Trimming took 4 bases from V and 5 from J, leaving 19 bases between them. The CDR3 loop is CASSLTGPIGDEQYF. The CDR3 DNA reads as TGCGCCAGCAGCCTCACCGGACCTATCGGCGACGAGCAGTACTTC.

The chain employs TRBV4-3 and TRBJ2-7; perhaps TRBD1 as D (6 bases). Trimming pared 3 bases from V and 2 bases from J, leaving 8 bases between. The CDR3 spans 13 residues. The germline V gene has CDR1 LGHNA and CDR2 YSLEER. In nucleotides, the CDR3 is TGCGCCAGCAGCCAGGGGACAACCTACGAGCAGTACTTC. Amino acid sequence: CASSQGTTYEQYF.